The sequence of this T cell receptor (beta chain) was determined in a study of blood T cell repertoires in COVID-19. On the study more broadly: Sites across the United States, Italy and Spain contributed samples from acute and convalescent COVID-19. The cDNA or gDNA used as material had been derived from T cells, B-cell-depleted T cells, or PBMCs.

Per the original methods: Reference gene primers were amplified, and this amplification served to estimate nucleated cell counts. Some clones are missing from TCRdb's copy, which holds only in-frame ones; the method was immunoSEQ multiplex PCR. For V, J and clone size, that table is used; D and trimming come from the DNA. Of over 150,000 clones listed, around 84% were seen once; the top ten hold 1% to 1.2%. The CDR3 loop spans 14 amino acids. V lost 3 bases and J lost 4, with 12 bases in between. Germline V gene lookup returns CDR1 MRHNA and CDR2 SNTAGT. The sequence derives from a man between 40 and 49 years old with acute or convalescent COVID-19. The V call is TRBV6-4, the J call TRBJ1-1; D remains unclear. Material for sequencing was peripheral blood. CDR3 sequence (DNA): TGTGCCAGCAGTGATACCGACACCCCCACTGAAGCTTTCTTT. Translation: CASSDTDTPTEAFF.